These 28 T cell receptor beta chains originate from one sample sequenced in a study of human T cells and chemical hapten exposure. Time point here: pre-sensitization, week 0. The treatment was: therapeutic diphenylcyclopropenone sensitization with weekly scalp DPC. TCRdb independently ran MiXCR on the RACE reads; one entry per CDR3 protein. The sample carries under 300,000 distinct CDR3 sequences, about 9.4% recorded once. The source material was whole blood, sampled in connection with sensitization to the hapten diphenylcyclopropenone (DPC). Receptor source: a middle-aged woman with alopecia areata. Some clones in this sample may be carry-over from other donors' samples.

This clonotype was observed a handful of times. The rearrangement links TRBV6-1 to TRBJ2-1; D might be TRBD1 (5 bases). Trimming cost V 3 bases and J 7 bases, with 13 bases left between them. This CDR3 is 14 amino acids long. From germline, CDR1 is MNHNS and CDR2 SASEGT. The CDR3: CASSDSGFENEQFF. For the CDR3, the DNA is TGTGCCAGCAGTGACTCAGGGTTTGAGAATGAGCAGTTCTTC.

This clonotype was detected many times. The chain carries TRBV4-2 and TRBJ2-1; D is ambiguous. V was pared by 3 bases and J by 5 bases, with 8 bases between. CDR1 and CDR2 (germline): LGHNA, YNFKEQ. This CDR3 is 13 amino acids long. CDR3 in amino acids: CASSHGPHNEQFF. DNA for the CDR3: TGTGCCAGCAGCCACGGACCCCACAATGAGCAGTTCTTC.

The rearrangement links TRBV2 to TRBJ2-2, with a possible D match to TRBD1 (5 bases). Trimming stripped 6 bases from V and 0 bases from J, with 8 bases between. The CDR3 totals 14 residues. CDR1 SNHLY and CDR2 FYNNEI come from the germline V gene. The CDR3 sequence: CASRGHANTGELFF. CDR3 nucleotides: TGTGCCAGCAGAGGACACGCGAACACCGGGGAGCTGTTTTTT.

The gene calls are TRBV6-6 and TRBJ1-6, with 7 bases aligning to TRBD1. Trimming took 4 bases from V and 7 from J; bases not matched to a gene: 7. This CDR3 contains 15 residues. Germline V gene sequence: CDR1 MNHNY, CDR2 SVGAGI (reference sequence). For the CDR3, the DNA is TGTGCCAGCAGTTCTCGACAGGGCTACAATTCACCCCTCCACTTT. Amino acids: CASSSRQGYNSPLHF.

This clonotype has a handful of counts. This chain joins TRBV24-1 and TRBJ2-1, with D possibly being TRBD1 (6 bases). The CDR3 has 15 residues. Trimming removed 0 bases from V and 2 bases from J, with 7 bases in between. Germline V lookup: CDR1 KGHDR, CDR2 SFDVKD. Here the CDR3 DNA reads TGTGCCACCAGTGATTTGACAGGGACCTACAATGAGCAGTTCTTC. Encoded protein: CATSDLTGTYNEQFF.

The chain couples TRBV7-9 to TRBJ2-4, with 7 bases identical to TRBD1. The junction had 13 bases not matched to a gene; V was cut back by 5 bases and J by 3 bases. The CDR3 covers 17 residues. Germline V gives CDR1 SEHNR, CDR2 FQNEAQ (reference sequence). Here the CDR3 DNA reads TGTGCCAGCAGCAAACACAGGGGAGAGTTGGGCAAAAACATTCAGTACTTC. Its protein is CASSKHRGELGKNIQYF.

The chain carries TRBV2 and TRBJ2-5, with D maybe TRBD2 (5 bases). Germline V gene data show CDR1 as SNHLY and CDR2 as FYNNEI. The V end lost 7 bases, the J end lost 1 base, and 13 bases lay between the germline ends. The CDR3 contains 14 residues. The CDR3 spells CASKWTEVQETQYF. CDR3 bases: TGTGCCAGCAAGTGGACTGAAGTCCAAGAGACCCAGTACTTC.

The CDR3 nucleotides are TGTGCCAGCAGTTACTCCCGAGGGGCGGGTCAAGAGACCCAGTACTTC. It is translated as CASSYSRGAGQETQYF. V is TRBV6-5 and J is TRBJ2-5; D is perhaps TRBD1 or TRBD2 (5 bases each). V dropped 0 bases and J dropped 2 bases, with 13 bases sitting between them. The CDR3 consists of 16 residues. Germline lookup yields CDR1 MNHEY and CDR2 SVGAGI.

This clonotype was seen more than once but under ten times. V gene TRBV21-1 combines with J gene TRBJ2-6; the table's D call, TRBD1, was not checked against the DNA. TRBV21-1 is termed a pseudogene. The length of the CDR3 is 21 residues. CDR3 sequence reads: CASSKIGGIQDPLSGANVLTF. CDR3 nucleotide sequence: TGTGCCAGCAGCAAAATCGGGGGTATACAGGACCCCCTCTCTGGGGCCAACGTCCTGACTTTC.

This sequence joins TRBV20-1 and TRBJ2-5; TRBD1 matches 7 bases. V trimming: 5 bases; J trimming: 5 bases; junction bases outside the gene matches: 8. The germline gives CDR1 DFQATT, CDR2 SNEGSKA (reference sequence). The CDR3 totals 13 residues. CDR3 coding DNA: TGCAGTGCTGCAAGACCAGGGGGTGAGACCCAGTACTTC. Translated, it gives CSAARPGGETQYF.

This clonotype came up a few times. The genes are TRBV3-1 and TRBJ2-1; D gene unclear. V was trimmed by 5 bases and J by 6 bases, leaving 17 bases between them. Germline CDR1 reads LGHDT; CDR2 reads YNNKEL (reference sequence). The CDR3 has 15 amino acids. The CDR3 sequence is CASSSYGGPRNEQFF. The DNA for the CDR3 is TGTGCCAGCAGCTCTTATGGCGGTCCCCGCAATGAGCAGTTCTTC.

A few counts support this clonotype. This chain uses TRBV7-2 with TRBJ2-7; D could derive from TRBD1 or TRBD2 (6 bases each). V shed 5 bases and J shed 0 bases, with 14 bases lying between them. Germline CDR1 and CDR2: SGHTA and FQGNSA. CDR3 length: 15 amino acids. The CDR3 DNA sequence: TGTGCCAGCAGCCGGCCAGGAGGGGGCTCCTACGAGCAGTACTTC. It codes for CASSRPGGGSYEQYF.

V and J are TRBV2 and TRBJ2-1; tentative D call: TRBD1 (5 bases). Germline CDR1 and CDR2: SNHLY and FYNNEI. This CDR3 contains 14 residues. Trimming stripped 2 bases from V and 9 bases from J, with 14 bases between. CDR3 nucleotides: TGTGCCAGCAGTGAAATCTCAGGGTCGAGTGAGCAGTTCTTC. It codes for CASSEISGSSEQFF.

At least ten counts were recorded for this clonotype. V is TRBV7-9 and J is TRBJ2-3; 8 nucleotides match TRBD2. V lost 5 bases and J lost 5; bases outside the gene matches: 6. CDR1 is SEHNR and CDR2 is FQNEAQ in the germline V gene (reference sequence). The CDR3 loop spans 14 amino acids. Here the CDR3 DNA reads TGTGCCAGCAGCCCCGGACTAGCAGGAGATACGCAGTATTTT. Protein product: CASSPGLAGDTQYF.

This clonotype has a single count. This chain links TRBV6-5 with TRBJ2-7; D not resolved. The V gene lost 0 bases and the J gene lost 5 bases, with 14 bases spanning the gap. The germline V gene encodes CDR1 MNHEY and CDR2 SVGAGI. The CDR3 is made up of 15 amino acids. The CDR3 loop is CASSYSRAMGNEQYF. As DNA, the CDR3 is TGTGCCAGCAGTTACTCGAGAGCCATGGGGAACGAGCAGTACTTC.

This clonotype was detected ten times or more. CDR3: CASSSSSGRRTDTQYF. CDR3 nucleotides: TGTGCCAGCAGCTCCTCTAGCGGGAGGCGTACAGATACGCAGTATTTT. V usage is TRBV7-2 and J usage is TRBJ2-3, with 11 bases aligning to TRBD2. The CDR3 is 16 residues long. Germline CDR1 reads SGHTA; CDR2 reads FQGNSA. With 4 bases clipped from V and 3 bases from J, the junction kept 6 bases outside the gene matches.

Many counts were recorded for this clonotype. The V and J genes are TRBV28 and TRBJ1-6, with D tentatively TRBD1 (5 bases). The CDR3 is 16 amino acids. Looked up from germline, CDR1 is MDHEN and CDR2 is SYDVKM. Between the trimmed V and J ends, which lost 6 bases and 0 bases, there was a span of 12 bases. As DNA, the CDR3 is TGTGCCAGCAGCCCAACAGGTTTCTCCTATAATTCACCCCTCCACTTT. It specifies CASSPTGFSYNSPLHF. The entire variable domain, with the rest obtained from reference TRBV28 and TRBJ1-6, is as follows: DVKVTQSSRYLVKRTGEKVFLECVQDMDHENMFWYRQDPGLGLRLIYFSYDVKMKEKGDIPEGYSVSREKKERFSLILESASTNQTSMYLCASSPTGFSYNSPLHFGNGTRLTVT.

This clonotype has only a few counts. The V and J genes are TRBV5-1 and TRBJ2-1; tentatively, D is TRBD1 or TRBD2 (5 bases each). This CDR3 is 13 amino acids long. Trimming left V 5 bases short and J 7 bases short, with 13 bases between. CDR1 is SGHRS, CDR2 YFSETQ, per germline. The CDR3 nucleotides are TGCGCCAGCAGGAGGGACGGAGAAAATGAGCAGTTCTTC. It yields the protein CASRRDGENEQFF. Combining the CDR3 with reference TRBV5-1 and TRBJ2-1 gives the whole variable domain KAGVTQTPRYLIKTRGQQVTLSCSPISGHRSVSWYQQTPGQGLQFLFEYFSETQRNKGNFPGRFSGRQFSNSRSEMNVSTLELGDSALYLCASRRDGENEQFFGPGTRLTVL.

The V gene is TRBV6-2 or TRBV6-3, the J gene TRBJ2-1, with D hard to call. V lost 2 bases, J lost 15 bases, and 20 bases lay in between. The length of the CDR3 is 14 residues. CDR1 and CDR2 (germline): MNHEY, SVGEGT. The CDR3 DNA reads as TGTGCCAGCAGTTACATGTCGGCTTCCATAGGCCGGTTCTTC. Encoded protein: CASSYMSASIGRFF.

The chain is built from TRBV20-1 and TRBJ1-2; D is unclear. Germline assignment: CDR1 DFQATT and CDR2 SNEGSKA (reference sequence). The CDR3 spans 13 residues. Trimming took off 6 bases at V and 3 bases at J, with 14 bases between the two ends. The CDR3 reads CSAVDPKDYGYTF. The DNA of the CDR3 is TGCAGTGCAGTGGACCCCAAGGACTATGGCTACACCTTC.

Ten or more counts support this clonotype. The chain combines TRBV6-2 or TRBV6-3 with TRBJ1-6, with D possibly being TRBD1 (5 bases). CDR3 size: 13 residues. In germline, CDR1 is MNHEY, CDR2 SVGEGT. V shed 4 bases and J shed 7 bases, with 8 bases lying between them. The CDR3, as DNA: TGTGCCAGCAGTTTTCCAGGGAATTCACCCCTCCACTTT. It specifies CASSFPGNSPLHF.

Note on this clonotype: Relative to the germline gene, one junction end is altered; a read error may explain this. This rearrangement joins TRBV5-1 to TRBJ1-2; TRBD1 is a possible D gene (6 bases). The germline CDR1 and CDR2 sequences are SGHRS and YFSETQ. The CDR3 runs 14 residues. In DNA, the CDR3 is TGCGCCAGCAGCTTGGAAACAGGGAACCGCGACGGGGACTTC. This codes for CASSLETGNRDGDF.

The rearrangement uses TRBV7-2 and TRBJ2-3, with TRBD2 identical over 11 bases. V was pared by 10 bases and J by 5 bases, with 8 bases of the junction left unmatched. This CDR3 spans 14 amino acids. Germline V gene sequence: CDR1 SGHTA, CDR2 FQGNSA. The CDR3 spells CATAASGRQDTQYF. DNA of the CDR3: TGTGCCACAGCCGCTAGCGGGAGGCAAGATACGCAGTATTTT.

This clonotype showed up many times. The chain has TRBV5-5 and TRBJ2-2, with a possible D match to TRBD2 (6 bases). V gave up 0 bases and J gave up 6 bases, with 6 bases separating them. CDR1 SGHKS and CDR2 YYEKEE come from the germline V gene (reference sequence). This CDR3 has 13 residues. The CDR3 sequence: CASSLGRAGELFF. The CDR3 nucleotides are TGTGCCAGCAGCTTGGGGAGGGCCGGGGAGCTGTTTTTT.

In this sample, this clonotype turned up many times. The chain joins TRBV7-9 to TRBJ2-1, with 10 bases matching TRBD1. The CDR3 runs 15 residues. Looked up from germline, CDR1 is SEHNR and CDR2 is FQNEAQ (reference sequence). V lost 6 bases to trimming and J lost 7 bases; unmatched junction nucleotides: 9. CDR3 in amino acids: CASSTGTGVRNEQFF. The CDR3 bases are TGTGCCAGCAGTACCGGGACAGGGGTTAGGAATGAGCAGTTCTTC.

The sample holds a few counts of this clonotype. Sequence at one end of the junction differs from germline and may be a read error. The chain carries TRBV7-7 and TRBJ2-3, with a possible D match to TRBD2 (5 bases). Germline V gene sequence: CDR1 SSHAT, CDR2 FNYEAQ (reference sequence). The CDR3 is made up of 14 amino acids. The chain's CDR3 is CASSLEPGADTQYF. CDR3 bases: TGTGCTAGCAGCTTAGAGCCCGGGGCAGATACGCAGTATTTT.

The CDR3 sequence is CASSQDYDNYGYTF. CDR3 nucleotides: TGCGCCAGCAGCCAAGATTATGACAACTATGGCTACACCTTC. The V call is TRBV4-3, the J call TRBJ1-2; D gene unclear. CDR3 length: 14 residues. Trimming shortened V by 0 bases and J by 2 bases, and 7 bases separated the two germline ends. Germline CDR1 LGHNA, CDR2 YSLEER.

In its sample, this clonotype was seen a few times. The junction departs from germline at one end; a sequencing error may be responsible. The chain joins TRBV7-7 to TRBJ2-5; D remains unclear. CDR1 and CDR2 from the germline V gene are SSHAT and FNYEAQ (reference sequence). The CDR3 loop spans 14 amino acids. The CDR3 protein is CASSFGGPRETQYF. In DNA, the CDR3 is TGTGCTAGCAGCTTCGGTGGGCCGAGAGAGACCCAGTACTTC.